What follows are 18 T cell receptor beta chains derived from one specimen sequenced in a study of CD8 T cells in ankylosing spondylitis. One entry per CDR3 protein, called by TCRdb with MiXCR from the 5' RACE reads. The sample records approximately 45,000 distinct CDR3 sequences, 9.5% to 11% being singletons. The source material was blood, either unsorted or a sorted T cell fraction (not recorded which). All receptors derive from a male donor with ankylosing spondylitis or in good health (not recorded which).

This clonotype was observed at least ten times. The rearrangement joins TRBV5-1 to TRBJ2-3; 8 bases agree with TRBD2. The germline CDR1 and CDR2 sequences are SGHRS and YFSETQ. The CDR3 has 16 amino acids. Losses at the gene ends were 4 bases for V and 2 bases for J; bases not matched to a gene: 9. CDR3 loop: CASSPGVAGITDTQYF. The CDR3 bases are TGCGCCAGCAGCCCAGGTGTAGCGGGGATCACAGATACGCAGTATTTT. Complete variable domain (other parts from reference TRBV5-1 and TRBJ2-3): KAGVTQTPRYLIKTRGQQVTLSCSPISGHRSVSWYQQTPGQGLQFLFEYFSETQRNKGNFPGRFSGRQFSNSRSEMNVSTLELGDSALYLCASSPGVAGITDTQYFGPGTRLTVL.

The CDR3 nucleotides are TGTGCCAGCAGCTTAGATCGACGGAGTTATGGGTTCTTC. Residues: CASSLDRRSYGFF. J is TRBJ2-1 and V is TRBV7-2, with unresolved D. The length of the CDR3 is 13 residues. The germline gives CDR1 SGHTA, CDR2 FQGNSA. V was shortened by 1 base and J by 15 bases, with 16 bases between the two germline ends.

In this sample, this clonotype turned up many times. The chain joins TRBV7-2 to TRBJ1-1, with D tentatively TRBD1 (6 bases). Germline lookup yields CDR1 SGHTA and CDR2 FQGNSA. The V end was cut by 5 bases, the J end by 2 bases, with 15 bases between. The CDR3 length is 15 residues. CDR3 bases: TGTGCCAGCAGCCCAGAGGGGACATTTAACACTGAAGCTTTCTTT. As protein: CASSPEGTFNTEAFF.

This chain links TRBV7-9 with TRBJ2-5; TRBD2 matches 11 bases. The CDR3 totals 16 residues. Germline V gives CDR1 SEHNR, CDR2 FQNEAQ (reference sequence). V shed 3 bases, J shed 1 base, and the junction held 4 bases outside the gene matches. The CDR3 bases are TGTGCCAGCAGCTTGATACTAGCGGGGGTCCAAGAGACCCAGTACTTC. Translated, it gives CASSLILAGVQETQYF.

This clonotype was seen many times. This chain joins TRBV5-1 and TRBJ2-2; TRBD1 matches 10 bases. J lost 6 bases, V lost 3 bases, and 5 bases had no gene match. Germline CDR1 reads SGHRS; CDR2 reads YFSETQ. The CDR3 extends over 15 amino acids. The CDR3 sequence: CASSSGQGNSGELFF. The DNA of the CDR3 is TGCGCCAGCAGCTCGGGACAGGGGAATTCCGGGGAGCTGTTTTTT.

The chain joins TRBV28 to TRBJ2-7, with 8 bases matching TRBD1. Trimming removed 6 bases from V and 4 bases from J; junction bases left unmatched: 11. Germline values: CDR1 MDHEN, CDR2 SYDVKM. This CDR3 is 15 amino acids long. CDR3 loop: CASSERQGSVYEQYF. The CDR3 DNA follows: TGTGCCAGCAGCGAACGACAGGGGAGCGTTTACGAGCAGTACTTC. Full variable domain (outside the CDR3, taken from reference TRBV28 and TRBJ2-7): DVKVTQSSRYLVKRTGEKVFLECVQDMDHENMFWYRQDPGLGLRLIYFSYDVKMKEKGDIPEGYSVSREKKERFSLILESASTNQTSMYLCASSERQGSVYEQYFGPGTRLTVT.

This clonotype has at least ten counts. The chain carries TRBV27 and TRBJ2-3; D possibly corresponds to TRBD2 (6 bases). The V gene lost 7 bases and the J gene lost 0 bases, with 11 bases spanning the gap. Germline CDR1 is MNHEY and CDR2 is SMNVEV (reference sequence). The CDR3 runs 14 residues. CDR3 residues: CASTIAASTDTQYF. The DNA for the CDR3 is TGTGCCAGCACCATAGCGGCTAGCACAGATACGCAGTATTTT.

This clonotype has just a few counts. The chain is built from TRBV7-2 and TRBJ2-1; D not resolved. The germline V and J ends were trimmed by 2 bases and 0 bases, with 8 bases remaining between them. Germline assignment: CDR1 SGHTA and CDR2 FQGNSA. This CDR3 spans 15 amino acids. Here the CDR3 DNA reads TGTGCCAGCAGCTTACGGGTAGGCTCCTACAATGAGCAGTTCTTC. Protein sequence: CASSLRVGSYNEQFF.

This clonotype was observed a single time. A read error may be the cause here, since a much bigger clone is one base away. The gene calls are TRBV5-1 and TRBJ2-5; the D is unclear. This CDR3 has 14 residues. Germline assignment: CDR1 SGHRS and CDR2 YFSETQ. The CDR3 loop is CASSPFDPQEAQYF. The CDR3 DNA reads TGCGCCAGCAGCCCGTTTGACCCACAAGAGGCCCAGTACTTC.

This clonotype appeared many times. J is TRBJ1-5 and V is TRBV15, with a possible D match to TRBD1 (5 bases). The CDR3 length is 15 residues. CDR1 LNHNV and CDR2 YYDKDF come from the germline V gene (reference sequence). Trimming cost V 1 base and J 2 bases, with 9 bases left between them. CDR3 loop: CATSRAGRGNQPQHF. In DNA, the CDR3 is TGTGCCACCAGCAGAGCAGGGAGGGGCAATCAGCCCCAGCATTTT.

This clonotype has ten or more counts. V gene TRBV3-1 combines with J gene TRBJ1-1; D not certain. V lost 1 base to trimming and J lost 8 bases, with 8 bases between them. Per germline, CDR1 LGHDT and CDR2 YNNKEL (reference sequence). There are 12 residues in the CDR3. CDR3 loop: CASSQARGEAFF. Written as DNA, the CDR3 is TGTGCCAGCAGCCAAGCCCGCGGGGAAGCTTTCTTT.

This clonotype has ten or more counts. The rearrangement joins TRBV5-1 to TRBJ1-1; 7 positions match TRBD1. The germline V gene has CDR1 SGHRS and CDR2 YFSETQ. CDR3 length: 14 residues. With V trimmed by 4 bases and J by 1 base, 4 bases remained unmatched. The CDR3 is CASSGGGTNTEAFF. The CDR3 region has the DNA TGCGCCAGCAGCGGAGGGGGCACGAACACTGAAGCTTTCTTT.

This clonotype has ten or more counts. This chain uses TRBV5-1 with TRBJ2-1; D gene ambiguous. The CDR3 totals 12 residues. V lost 0 bases to trimming and J lost 5 bases, with 3 bases between them. From germline, CDR1 is SGHRS and CDR2 YFSETQ. This CDR3 reads CASSLEDNEQFF. CDR3 bases: TGCGCCAGCAGCTTGGAAGACAATGAGCAGTTCTTC.

This clonotype was observed a few times. This may be a read error: a much more frequent sequence differs by one nucleotide. The chain employs TRBV20-1 and TRBJ1-6; unclear D gene. This CDR3 has 13 residues. Germline V gives CDR1 DFQATT, CDR2 SNEGSKA (reference sequence). This CDR3 is CSTSFRDNSPLHF. CDR3 DNA sequence: TGCAGTACTAGTTTCCGAGACAATTCACCCCTCCACTTT.

The gene calls are TRBV28 and TRBJ2-6; 8 nucleotides agree with TRBD1. Germline V gives CDR1 MDHEN, CDR2 SYDVKM. This CDR3 has 17 residues. V was clipped by 6 bases and J by 4 bases; unmatched bases: 11. CDR3 loop: CASRKGQGYLGANVLTF. The DNA for the CDR3 is TGTGCCAGCAGAAAAGGACAGGGATACCTCGGGGCCAACGTCCTGACTTTC.

The sample holds many counts of this clonotype. The rearrangement uses TRBV4-2 and TRBJ2-1, with 9 bases matching TRBD1. Germline V gives CDR1 LGHNA, CDR2 YNFKEQ. The CDR3 extends over 16 amino acids. V was pared by 0 bases and J by 7 bases, with 7 bases of the junction left unmatched. For the CDR3, the DNA is TGTGCCAGCAGCCAAGAGCCCGGGACAGGGTTAAATGAGCAGTTCTTC. Protein sequence: CASSQEPGTGLNEQFF.

Many counts were recorded for this clonotype. This sequence joins TRBV10-3 and TRBJ1-2, with 8 bases fitting TRBD1. V was pared by 7 bases and J by 4 bases, with 8 bases of the junction left unmatched. CDR3 length: 14 amino acids. The V gene's germline CDR1 is ENHRY and CDR2 SYGVKD. The CDR3 sequence: CAITGQGEGYGYTF. CDR3 nucleotides: TGTGCCATCACCGGACAGGGAGAGGGCTATGGCTACACCTTC.

Regarding this clonotype: The junction and the germline gene differ at one end; a read error may be behind it. The chain employs TRBV7-8 and TRBJ2-7; 12 nucleotides align to TRBD2. Germline values: CDR1 SGHVS, CDR2 FQNEAQ. The CDR3 loop spans 18 amino acids. The CDR3: CVSSLAQLAGGTSYEQYF. CDR3 in DNA: TGTGTCAGCAGCTTAGCTCAACTAGCGGGGGGCACTTCCTACGAGCAGTACTTC.